These 18 T cell receptor beta chains were sequenced from one sample in a study of T cell responses to AZD1222 COVID-19 vaccine. Using immunoSEQ multiplex PCR, the repertoire was profiled, and TCRdb retains in-frame clones only, with some absent. This sample has roughly 100,000 clones; roughly 88% occur once, and the top ten carry 20%. Material: peripheral blood, obtained on day 0 of AZD1222 vaccination. These receptors originate from an adult in good health.

Written as DNA, the CDR3 is TGTGCCAGCAGCCAGGACAGGCCCGAGACCCAGTACTTC. Amino acid sequence: CASSQDRPETQYF. V is TRBV7-2 and J is TRBJ2-5, with 7 bases lining up with TRBD1. The CDR3 has 13 residues. The J segment lost 5 bases and the V segment lost 5 bases, leaving 5 bases of the junction unmatched. Per the germline V gene, CDR1 is SGHTA and CDR2 is FQGNSA.

The V call is TRBV28, the J call TRBJ1-3; D remains unclear. Trimming stripped 1 base from V and 6 bases from J, with 1 base between. Germline CDR1 is MDHEN and CDR2 is SYDVKM. This CDR3 is built from 11 residues. DNA for the CDR3: TGTGCCAGCAGTTTATCAAACACCATATATTTT. Encoded protein: CASSLSNTIYF.

This clone was picked up a small number of times. The chain recombines TRBV27 with TRBJ1-5; 7 positions match TRBD1. Trimming took 3 bases from V and 4 from J; bases not matched to a gene: 6. This CDR3 has 15 residues. Looked up from germline, CDR1 is MNHEY and CDR2 is SMNVEV (reference sequence). In DNA form, the CDR3 reads TGTGCCAGCAGTTTTACGACAGGGAGAAATCAGCCCCAGCATTTT. Translation: CASSFTTGRNQPQHF.

The J gene is TRBJ2-7, the V gene TRBV6-1; 7 bases agree with TRBD1. Unmatched junction bases numbered 4, after V lost 1 base and J lost 1 base. This CDR3 is built from 15 residues. Germline loops: CDR1 MNHNS, CDR2 SASEGT. CDR3 loop: CASSEDRGPSYEQYF. CDR3 DNA: TGTGCCAGCAGTGAAGACAGGGGTCCTTCCTACGAGCAGTACTTC.

The chain couples TRBV7-2 to TRBJ2-7, with D tentatively TRBD2 (5 bases). Germline assignment: CDR1 SGHTA and CDR2 FQGNSA. V lost 3 bases and J lost 2, with 11 bases in between. The CDR3 covers 14 residues. CDR3 amino acids: CASSFAGPTYEQYF. CDR3 sequence (DNA): TGTGCCAGCAGCTTTGCGGGTCCTACCTACGAGCAGTACTTC.

The genes are TRBV7-6 and TRBJ2-2; D may be TRBD1 (6 bases). The CDR3 totals 14 residues. Trimming stripped 4 bases from V and 6 bases from J, with 12 bases between. Germline-derived CDR1 and CDR2 are SGHVS and FNYEAQ. In DNA, the CDR3 is TGTGCCAGCAGCTCCAGGGGAAACGCCGGGGAGCTGTTTTTT. It encodes CASSSRGNAGELFF.

The chain uses TRBV5-4 and TRBJ2-1; TRBD1 aligns across 9 bases. J lost 1 base, V lost 0 bases, and 5 bases had no gene match. Germline V lookup: CDR1 SGHNT, CDR2 YYREEE (reference sequence). The CDR3 has 17 residues. The DNA of the CDR3 is TGTGCCAGCAGCTTGGGGTCCGGGACAGGGTCCTACAATGAGCAGTTCTTC. This encodes CASSLGSGTGSYNEQFF. Combining the CDR3 with reference TRBV5-4 and TRBJ2-1 gives the whole variable domain ETGVTQSPTHLIKTRGQQVTLRCSSQSGHNTVSWYQQALGQGPQFIFQYYREEENGRGNFPPRFSGLQFPNYSSELNVNALELDDSALYLCASSLGSGTGSYNEQFFGPGTRLTVL.

The genes are TRBV30 and TRBJ1-2, with D unresolved. Trimming pared 0 bases from V and 8 bases from J, leaving 10 bases between. The CDR3 is 12 residues long. The germline V gene encodes CDR1 GTSNPN and CDR2 SVGIG (reference sequence). For the CDR3, the DNA is TGTGCCTGGAGTGTTGGGGTGTGGGGCTACACCTTC. Translation gives CAWSVGVWGYTF.

This clone occurred once. The chain links TRBV5-1 to TRBJ2-2, with TRBD1 matching 8 bases. Trimming at V came to 3 bases and at J to 0 bases, leaving 7 bases not matched to a gene. The CDR3 consists of 17 residues. From germline, CDR1 is SGHRS and CDR2 YFSETQ. Here the CDR3 reads CASSSSQGAANTGELFF. For the CDR3, the DNA is TGCGCCAGCAGCTCCTCCCAGGGGGCGGCGAACACCGGGGAGCTGTTTTTT. The variable domain in full, with the rest retrieved from reference TRBV5-1 and TRBJ2-2, is KAGVTQTPRYLIKTRGQQVTLSCSPISGHRSVSWYQQTPGQGLQFLFEYFSETQRNKGNFPGRFSGRQFSNSRSEMNVSTLELGDSALYLCASSSSQGAANTGELFFGEGSRLTVL.

CDR3 residues: CAITRGVGTSGHNEQFF. In DNA, the CDR3 is TGTGCCATCACCAGGGGGGTTGGGACTAGCGGCCACAATGAGCAGTTCTTC. The chain uses TRBV10-3 and TRBJ2-1; 11 nucleotides agree with TRBD2. Germline CDR1 ENHRY, CDR2 SYGVKD. The CDR3 sequence is 17 residues long. V lost 7 bases and J lost 5; bases outside the gene matches: 13.

The CDR3 loop reads CASSLGGRDTGELFF. The DNA for the CDR3 is TGTGCCAGCAGCTTAGGAGGGAGGGACACCGGGGAGCTGTTTTTT. The V gene is TRBV7-8, the J gene TRBJ2-2; 7 nucleotides align to TRBD2. The CDR3 consists of 15 residues. Trimming cost V 1 base and J 3 bases; bases outside gene matches: 2. Germline CDR1 and CDR2: SGHVS and FQNEAQ.

The genes are TRBV7-2 and TRBJ2-5, with D possibly matching TRBD2 (6 bases). Trimming stripped 5 bases from V and 1 base from J, with 11 bases between. CDR1 SGHTA and CDR2 FQGNSA come from the germline V gene. The CDR3 has 14 amino acids. The CDR3 sequence is CASSGGSGQETQYF. DNA of the CDR3: TGTGCCAGCAGCGGGGGGAGCGGCCAAGAGACCCAGTACTTC.

This chain links TRBV5-1 with TRBJ2-3, with D perhaps TRBD2 (5 bases). V was shortened by 0 bases and J by 2 bases, with 10 bases between the two germline ends. Per germline, CDR1 SGHRS and CDR2 YFSETQ. There are 15 residues in the CDR3. This CDR3 reads CASSLGVSDTDTQYF. CDR3 nucleotide sequence: TGCGCCAGCAGCTTGGGGGTTAGCGACACAGATACGCAGTATTTT.

The chain's CDR3 is CASTPGTPDEAFF. The CDR3 coding sequence is TGTGCCAGTACCCCCGGGACCCCGGATGAAGCTTTCTTT. The chain couples TRBV19 to TRBJ1-1; possible D gene TRBD1, 5 bases. This CDR3 has 13 residues. Germline assignment: CDR1 LNHDA and CDR2 SQIVND (reference sequence). V lost 7 bases to trimming and J lost 7 bases, with 16 bases between them.

Comment on this clone: The sample holds other DNA sequences that translate to the same CDR3. The rearrangement uses TRBV12-3 or TRBV12-4 and TRBJ2-7; perhaps TRBD2 as D (6 bases). V lost 6 bases and J lost 3, with 9 bases in between. CDR3 length: 12 residues. CDR3 residues: CASSFGGYEQYF. The DNA for the CDR3 is TGTGCCAGCAGCTTCGGGGGCTACGAGCAGTACTTC.

The genes are TRBV10-3 and TRBJ1-1, with 8 bases identical to TRBD1. The germline CDR1 and CDR2 sequences are ENHRY and SYGVKD. V lost 6 bases, J lost 7 bases, and 7 bases stayed unmatched. The CDR3 spans 13 residues. The DNA for the CDR3 is TGTGCCATCAGCGGCCAGGGGGCAGGTGAAGCTTTCTTT. Encoded protein: CAISGQGAGEAFF.

The genes are TRBV5-1 and TRBJ2-1; the D gene is possibly TRBD2 (5 bases). V was shortened by 7 bases and J by 5 bases, with 13 bases between the two germline ends. CDR3 length: 13 residues. The V gene's germline CDR1 is SGHRS and CDR2 YFSETQ. CDR3 sequence (DNA): TGCGCCAGCGGCACTAGGCCCGACAATGAGCAGTTCTTC. Translation gives CASGTRPDNEQFF.

The V and J genes are TRBV14 and TRBJ2-1; D is undetermined. The CDR3 loop spans 13 amino acids. V lost 4 bases and J lost 10, with 14 bases in between. Germline V gene lookup returns CDR1 SGHDN and CDR2 FVKESK. This CDR3 reads CASSPSPVGEQFF. Written as DNA, the CDR3 is TGTGCCAGCAGCCCCTCCCCCGTGGGGGAGCAGTTCTTC.